This T cell receptor beta chain was captured by sequencing in a study of blood T cell repertoires in COVID-19 (dated by TCRdb to 2018 to 2020). Context from the whole study: Samples from collaborators originated in the United States, Italy and Spain and spanned both the acute and convalescent phases of COVID-19. The prospective study material was composed of cDNA or gDNA derived from T cells, B-cell-depleted T cells, or PBMCs. The dataset comprised deeply sampled blood TCRbeta repertoires from subjects exposed to, actively infected with, or recovered from COVID-19. The repertoires were released in a freely available public database meant as a resource for research on the immune response to SARS-CoV-2. The samples were drawn from two sources: the first 160 participants of the ongoing ImmuneRACE study, and 1,000 to 1,500 subjects contributed by 6 global collaborators. Sample metadata almost always included a de-identified subject ID, COVID-19 status, age in years and sex. HLA class I and class II types, where available, came from metadata supplied by the sample provider rather than from assay-based typing.

In regard to this clone: Its antigen has not been determined. Qualities for individual bases were not recorded, and no much larger clone is one base off.

From the cysteine up to the phenylalanine, the CDR3 has a length of 14 residues. Kept here is only the CDR3 DNA, which spans 42 bases and is read in frame from base 1. Trimming takes 3 bases off V and 5 bases off J; junction bases not matched to a gene: 6. The germline V gene (reference sequence) provides CDR1 LNHDA and CDR2 SQIVND. The immunoSEQ Assay, a bias-controlled multiplex PCR, was used to amplify TCRbeta CDR3 regions from genomic DNA. For the original study's pipeline: Nucleated cell counts per sample were estimated from amplification of reference gene primers within the assay. Sequence reads were collapsed and filtered to measure the absolute abundance of every unique TCRbeta CDR3 rearrangement. For each sample, productive Simpson clonality was calculated by taking the square root of Simpson's diversity index across productive rearrangements. TCRdb took this table from immuneACCESS and kept in-frame rearrangements with V and J called. Such tables lack part of the clones; where checked against another copy, unresolved V genes explain under half of the gap, and the rest is unexplained. The D gene and trimming were derived from the DNA, and the V and J assignments and clone size from that table. This sample comprises about 330,000 clones, 70% to 90% of them detected only once. The leading ten clones occupy around 6% of the sample.

Paper-wide results and their limitations: Clinical and demographic metadata were provided uncurated, with the amount varying by source and participant.

Participants in the prospective study were enrolled through a virtual design, were aged about 18 to 90 years, and lived in 24 United States geographic areas. To assign participants to cohorts, the prospective study relied on clinical history that participants themselves reported in a screening survey and a study questionnaire. Recovered participants in ImmuneRACE Cohort 3 were defined as having two consecutive negative NP/OP PCR tests, clearance from a healthcare professional, or resolution of symptoms. Mobile phlebotomists in the prospective study collected whole blood, serum and a nasopharyngeal or oropharyngeal swab from every participant. Additional blood draws and questionnaires over an approximately two-month period could optionally be provided by prospective study participants. Blood samples from the prospective study were shipped frozen or at room temperature prior to DNA extraction.

The sequence joins TRBV19 to TRBJ1-1; 7 middle bases align to TRBD1. This receptor was obtained from a woman aged 25 to 39 who had recovered from COVID-19. Material for sequencing was PBMCs or T cells enriched from blood (not recorded which). The CDR3 reads CASSIDRGRTEAFF. The nucleotide sequence reads as follows: TGTGCCAGTAGTATTGATAGGGGGCGGACTGAAGCTTTCTTT.